Below are 9 T cell receptor beta chains sequenced from a single sample in a study of T cell repertoires in cytomegalovirus infection. No antigen has been identified for these receptors. TCRdb called the reads again in MiXCR, with one record for every CDR3 protein. The sample shows 150,000 or so distinct CDR3 sequences, around 32% of them seen only once. The sample in question was CD8+ T cells from cultured PBMCs, obtained from culture after CMV antigen stimulation. The source of these receptors is a human donor in good health (CMV status not recorded). Some clones in this sample may be carry-over from other donors' samples.

J is TRBJ2-3 and V is TRBV2, with TRBD2 matching over 8 bases. Germline CDR1 reads SNHLY; CDR2 reads FYNNEI. This CDR3 contains 14 residues. Trimming cost V 3 bases and J 3 bases; bases outside gene matches: 2. CDR3 loop: CASSERGATDTQYF. CDR3 DNA: TGTGCCAGCAGTGAGCGGGGGGCGACAGATACGCAGTATTTT.

CDR3 in amino acids: CASSQDLGGTGELFF. In nucleotides, the CDR3 is TGCGCCAGCAGCCAAGATCTAGGGGGAACCGGGGAGCTGTTTTTT. This sequence joins TRBV4-3 and TRBJ2-2; perhaps TRBD1 as D (6 bases). The CDR3 spans 15 residues. The germline V and J ends were trimmed by 0 bases and 5 bases, with 10 bases remaining between them. Germline assignment: CDR1 LGHNA and CDR2 YSLEER.

This clonotype was recorded many times. The rearrangement uses TRBV6-1 and TRBJ1-1; D ambiguous. V was shortened by 6 bases and J by 1 base, with 15 bases between the two germline ends. CDR1 MNHNS and CDR2 SASEGT come from the germline V gene. The CDR3 runs 15 residues. The CDR3 loop is CASSSQWAGNTEAFF. DNA for the CDR3: TGTGCCAGCAGCTCCCAGTGGGCAGGGAACACTGAAGCTTTCTTT.

V and J are TRBV5-1 and TRBJ2-7; D remains ambiguous. The V gene's germline CDR1 is SGHRS and CDR2 YFSETQ. The CDR3 runs 15 residues. V lost 1 base and J lost 0, with 11 bases in between. The CDR3, as DNA: TGCGCCAGCAGCTTGAGGGTGGGATACTCCTACGAGCAGTACTTC. This translates into CASSLRVGYSYEQYF.

The V and J genes are TRBV11-2 and TRBJ2-3; D may be TRBD1 or TRBD2 (5 bases each). The CDR3 is made up of 13 amino acids. Germline CDR1 and CDR2: SGHAT and FQNNGV. The germline V and J ends were trimmed by 5 bases and 11 bases, with 17 bases remaining between them. The CDR3 nucleotides are TGTGCCAGCAGCCTAAACGTCGGGACCCGGCAGTATTTT. It specifies CASSLNVGTRQYF.

The chain couples TRBV3-1 to TRBJ1-1; the D gene is possibly TRBD1 (5 bases). Trimming shortened V by 0 bases and J by 3 bases, and 17 bases separated the two germline ends. CDR3 length: 17 residues. Germline V lookup: CDR1 LGHDT, CDR2 YNNKEL (reference sequence). The CDR3 DNA sequence: TGTGCCAGCAGCCAAGATCGCGGCAGGGTGGTAGACACTGAAGCTTTCTTT. The encoded protein is CASSQDRGRVVDTEAFF.

The rearrangement links TRBV12-3 or TRBV12-4 to TRBJ2-1; the D gene could be TRBD1 or TRBD2 (7 bases each). Trimming took off 3 bases at V and 2 bases at J, with 17 bases between the two ends. This CDR3 spans 17 amino acids. CDR3 sequence (DNA): TGTGCCAGCAGTTTGTTCCACGGGGGGACAGCCTACAATGAGCAGTTCTTC. Residues: CASSLFHGGTAYNEQFF.

This clonotype was seen a few times. The V call is TRBV7-2, the J call TRBJ2-1; no reliable D call. CDR1 is SGHTA, CDR2 FQGNSA, per germline. Trimming removed 5 bases at V and 0 bases at J, with 2 bases between. This CDR3 contains 12 residues. The CDR3 DNA follows: TGTGCCAGCAGCATCTCCTACAATGAGCAGTTCTTC. Residues: CASSISYNEQFF.

This clonotype was seen more than once but under ten times. The V call is TRBV7-9, the J call TRBJ2-5; the D gene is possibly TRBD1 (6 bases). Germline V gene sequence: CDR1 SEHNR, CDR2 FQNEAQ (reference sequence). CDR3 size: 15 residues. V lost 4 bases and J 2 bases, leaving 14 bases between the germline ends. The CDR3 here is CASSSTGLGQETQYF. CDR3 nucleotides: TGTGCCAGCAGCTCCACAGGGCTGGGGCAAGAGACCCAGTACTTC.